Below, one TCR beta chain is given with its context. Per the original data handling: Estimation of nucleated cell counts relied on the amplification of reference gene primers. Generated by immunoSEQ multiplex PCR, the TCRdb table keeps only in-frame clones and is missing some. Clone size and V and J calls were adopted from that table, with D and trimming inferred from the DNA. The table includes about 54,000 clones, 70% to 90% detected once. The record originates from a study of blood T cell repertoires in COVID-19. About the study: The origin of the acute and convalescent COVID-19 samples was the United States, Italy and Spain. Sources were T cells, B-cell-depleted T cells, or PBMCs; the material itself was cDNA or gDNA.

The sequence derives from a human donor in a cohort sampled during active COVID-19. The specimen sequenced was peripheral blood.

CDR3 DNA sequence: TGTGCCAGCAGCCTCAGGGGTGCGGACACTGAAGCTTTCTTT. Protein: CASSLRGADTEAFF. V is TRBV7-9 and J is TRBJ1-1, with a tentative D call TRBD1 (6 bases). CDR1 and CDR2 from the germline V gene are SEHNR and FQNEAQ (reference sequence). Trimming removed 5 bases from V and 3 bases from J, with 13 bases in between. The CDR3 is made up of 14 amino acids.